The 19 T cell receptor beta chains listed next were all sequenced from one sample in a study of beta chain features in type 1 diabetes. The investigators reverse transcribed all of the isolated RNA, so they sequenced expressed TCRB transcripts. TCRdb's table, derived via immunoSEQ multiplex PCR, lists solely in-frame clones and lacks some. Among 10,000 to 15,000 clones, about half were seen once, and the ten largest hold around 0.96%. Sequenced sample: stem cell memory CD4+ T cells from blood. The origin of the receptors is a man younger than 35 in good health.

A few counts support this clone. This sequence joins TRBV7-6 and TRBJ2-1; no reliable D call. V was shortened by 1 base and J by 8 bases, with 6 bases between the two germline ends. Germline V gene sequence: CDR1 SGHVS, CDR2 FNYEAQ. The CDR3 sequence is 12 residues long. The CDR3, as DNA: TGTGCCAGCAGCTTAGTGGCTGATGAGCAGTTCTTC. Residues: CASSLVADEQFF. Drawing the rest from reference TRBV7-6 and TRBJ2-1, the complete variable domain is GAGVSQSPRYKVTKRGQDVALRCDPISGHVSLYWYRQALGQGPEFLTYFNYEAQQDKSGLPNDRFSAERPEGSISTLTIQRTEQRDSAMYRCASSLVADEQFFGPGTRLTVL.

This clone came up a few times. The gene calls are TRBV4-3 and TRBJ2-6; D not certain. Germline CDR1 reads LGHNA; CDR2 reads YSLEER. V lost 0 bases, J lost 4 bases, and 7 bases lay in between. This CDR3 is 15 amino acids long. The CDR3 spells CASSQDYRGANVLTF. As DNA, the CDR3 is TGCGCCAGCAGCCAAGATTACAGAGGGGCCAACGTCCTGACTTTC.

A remark on this clone: One end of the junction is discordant with germline, which a read error may explain. The J gene is TRBJ1-2, the V gene TRBV4-1; 7 bases align to TRBD1. This CDR3 region has 15 residues. CDR1 is MGHRA and CDR2 is YSYEKL in the germline V gene. CDR3 protein: CASSQSDRVGYGYTF. The CDR3 coding sequence is TGTGCCAGCAGCCAATCCGACAGGGTGGGCTATGGCTACACCTTC.

V and J are TRBV4-3 and TRBJ1-6, with TRBD1 matching over 8 bases. The CDR3 is made up of 16 amino acids. Germline loops: CDR1 LGHNA, CDR2 YSLEER. V gave up 0 bases and J gave up 4 bases; unmatched junction bases: 2. The CDR3 sequence: CASSQDTGGYNSPLHF. As DNA, the CDR3 is TGCGCCAGCAGCCAAGATACAGGGGGATATAATTCACCCCTCCACTTT.

This clone was counted a few times. This chain links TRBV28 with TRBJ2-5; tentative D call: TRBD1 (7 bases). Germline values: CDR1 MDHEN, CDR2 SYDVKM. The CDR3 has 15 residues. V lost 6 bases and J lost 3, with 17 bases in between. The CDR3 sequence: CASRDRKGGKETQYF. CDR3 coding DNA: TGTGCCAGCAGGGACAGGAAGGGGGGAAAAGAGACCCAGTACTTC. The full variable domain, in which reference TRBV28 and TRBJ2-5 provide the parts outside the CDR3, is DVKVTQSSRYLVKRTGEKVFLECVQDMDHENMFWYRQDPGLGLRLIYFSYDVKMKEKGDIPEGYSVSREKKERFSLILESASTNQTSMYLCASRDRKGGKETQYFGPGTRLLVL.

The chain combines TRBV5-1 with TRBJ2-3; D call uncertain. The V gene lost 1 base and the J gene lost 0 bases, with 12 bases spanning the gap. Germline CDR1 is SGHRS and CDR2 is YFSETQ. This CDR3 contains 16 residues. The CDR3 bases are TGCGCCAGCAGCTTGACGGCACTATGGAGCACAGATACGCAGTATTTT. The encoded protein is CASSLTALWSTDTQYF.

J is TRBJ2-5 and V is TRBV7-2; D unclear. The CDR3 is 16 amino acids. V lost 2 bases, J lost 5 bases, and 18 bases lay in between. Per germline, CDR1 SGHTA and CDR2 FQGNSA. The CDR3 DNA sequence: TGTGCCAGCAGCTTAATATTTTCCCGGGTTCTTGAGACCCAGTACTTC. This codes for CASSLIFSRVLETQYF. The full variable domain, in which reference TRBV7-2 and TRBJ2-5 provide the parts outside the CDR3, is GAGVSQSPSNKVTEKGKDVELRCDPISGHTALYWYRQSLGQGLEFLIYFQGNSAPDKSGLPSDRFSAERTGGSVSTLTIQRTQQEDSAVYLCASSLIFSRVLETQYFGPGTRLLVL.

The CDR3, as DNA: TGTGCCAGCAGCTTAGGGAATAGCGGGGGTCCCTACGAGCAGTACTTC. Protein: CASSLGNSGGPYEQYF. This chain connects TRBV7-2 to TRBJ2-7, with TRBD2 identical over 9 bases. The CDR3 runs to 16 residues. Germline V CDR1 and CDR2: SGHTA, FQGNSA. Trimming took 1 base from V and 2 from J; bases not matched to a gene: 6.

V gene TRBV6-1 combines with J gene TRBJ1-2; no clear D. The germline gives CDR1 MNHNS, CDR2 SASEGT. The CDR3 loop spans 14 amino acids. Trimming left V 5 bases short and J 0 bases short, with 10 bases between. CDR3 nucleotide sequence: TGTGCCAGCAGTTCCCCGACTACTAACTATGGCTACACCTTC. Translating it yields CASSSPTTNYGYTF.

This rearrangement joins TRBV7-2 to TRBJ2-3; 9 nucleotides match TRBD2. Trimming at V came to 2 bases and at J to 3 bases, leaving 9 bases not matched to a gene. CDR1 is SGHTA, CDR2 FQGNSA, per germline. The CDR3 runs to 17 residues. The CDR3 DNA is TGTGCCAGCAGCTTAAAGGCGGGGGGGGGCAGTACAGATACGCAGTATTTT. Translation gives CASSLKAGGGSTDTQYF.

V usage is TRBV11-2 and J usage is TRBJ1-1, with D hard to call. CDR1 and CDR2 (germline): SGHAT, FQNNGV. There are 14 residues in the CDR3. Trimming shortened V by 1 base and J by 2 bases, and 8 bases separated the two germline ends. In nucleotides, the CDR3 is TGTGCCAGCAGCTTAGCCGCGGGAAACACTGAAGCTTTCTTT. Its translation: CASSLAAGNTEAFF.

In its sample, this clone was seen a few times. V usage is TRBV7-2 and J usage is TRBJ2-7; 7 nucleotides line up with TRBD2. The CDR3 is 15 residues long. V lost 5 bases, J lost 0 bases, and 7 bases stayed unmatched. CDR1 and CDR2 (germline): SGHTA, FQGNSA. The CDR3 DNA follows: TGTGCCAGCAGCGCGCGGGGGTCGAGCTCCTACGAGCAGTACTTC. Its protein product is CASSARGSSSYEQYF.

A few counts support this clone. This rearrangement joins TRBV6-1 to TRBJ1-2, with 9 bases fitting TRBD1. The CDR3 totals 13 residues. With V trimmed by 8 bases and J by 4 bases, 5 bases remained unmatched. Germline V gene sequence: CDR1 MNHNS, CDR2 SASEGT. The CDR3 protein is CASVPGQGYGYTF. The CDR3 nucleotides are TGTGCCAGCGTACCGGGACAGGGCTATGGCTACACCTTC.

This clone was recorded a few times. The chain employs TRBV29-1 and TRBJ2-3; TRBD2 matches 10 bases. V was pared by 0 bases and J by 7 bases, with 13 bases of the junction left unmatched. The CDR3 length is 17 residues. CDR1 and CDR2 (germline): SQVTM, ANQGSEA. CDR3 amino acids: CSVEDRWRSGGAYTQYF. The CDR3 coding sequence is TGCAGCGTTGAAGATCGATGGAGAAGCGGGGGGGCTTATACGCAGTATTTT.

V usage is TRBV4-1 and J usage is TRBJ2-1; the match to TRBD1 covers 8 bases. Germline CDR1 reads MGHRA; CDR2 reads YSYEKL. This CDR3 spans 15 amino acids. V was clipped by 4 bases and J by 5 bases; unmatched bases: 7. The CDR3 DNA sequence: TGCGCCAGCAGCCTGCCGGACAGGGAAAACAATGAGCAGTTCTTC. Translated: CASSLPDRENNEQFF.

The chain uses TRBV6-1 and TRBJ1-2; 9 bases agree with TRBD1. From germline, CDR1 is MNHNS and CDR2 SASEGT. V gave up 1 base and J gave up 4 bases; unmatched junction bases: 4. CDR3 length: 15 amino acids. CDR3 coding DNA: TGTGCCAGCAGTGAAGGGGACAGGGTAGGCTATGGCTACACCTTC. This gives the protein CASSEGDRVGYGYTF.

The CDR3 reads CASSVGGTGVEQYF. For the CDR3, the DNA is TGTGCCAGCAGCGTAGGCGGGACAGGGGTTGAGCAGTACTTC. The chain is built from TRBV9 and TRBJ2-7; 10 bases align to TRBD1. CDR1 and CDR2 from the germline V gene are SGDLS and YYNGEE. There are 14 residues in the CDR3. V was pared by 0 bases and J by 7 bases, with 4 bases of the junction left unmatched.

In its sample, this clone was seen a few times. The J gene is TRBJ2-1, the V gene TRBV11-2; possibly TRBD1 for D (6 bases). Trimming stripped 5 bases from V and 1 base from J, with 18 bases between. Germline lookup yields CDR1 SGHAT and CDR2 FQNNGV. This CDR3 contains 17 residues. CDR3 sequence (DNA): TGTGCCAGCAGCCCGGAAAGCAACAGGGTTTCCTACAATGAGCAGTTCTTC. Translation: CASSPESNRVSYNEQFF.

The CDR3 DNA is TGCGCCAGCAGCCCTGGGACAGGGGGACCTGAAAAACTGTTTTTT. Protein sequence: CASSPGTGGPEKLFF. The gene calls are TRBV5-1 and TRBJ1-4; 11 bases line up with TRBD1. The CDR3 is 15 residues long. V was clipped by 4 bases and J by 7 bases; unmatched bases: 6. The germline CDR1 and CDR2 sequences are SGHRS and YFSETQ. Looking up the rest from reference TRBV5-1 and TRBJ1-4 gives the full variable domain: KAGVTQTPRYLIKTRGQQVTLSCSPISGHRSVSWYQQTPGQGLQFLFEYFSETQRNKGNFPGRFSGRQFSNSRSEMNVSTLELGDSALYLCASSPGTGGPEKLFFGSGTQLSVL.